Each of the 23 T cell receptor beta chains below was sequenced from the same sample in a study of a mutant IDH1 vaccine in newly diagnosed glioma. These TCRs are of unknown antigen specificity. Method: immunoSEQ multiplex PCR; TCRdb's copy keeps in-frame clones and lacks some. The sample has approximately 50,000 clones, over 75% seen once. Time point reported: week 5, during vaccination. Vaccination comprised doses that each held 300 ug of mutant IDH1 20-mer peptide, plus topical imiquimod. Material: PBMCs, obtained from a glioma patient whose treatment included an IDH1 peptide vaccine. These receptor sequences come from a man aged 50 to 60 with glioma.

V and J are TRBV5-1 and TRBJ2-3, with TRBD1 as a possible D gene (5 bases). With 4 bases removed from V and 6 bases from J, the gap between germline ends came to 15 bases. The CDR3 sequence is 14 residues long. Germline lookup yields CDR1 SGHRS and CDR2 YFSETQ. This CDR3 is CASSPQVQADTQYF. CDR3 bases: TGCGCCAGCAGCCCACAGGTGCAGGCGGATACGCAGTATTTT.

The CDR3 DNA is TGCGCCAGCAGCTTAACAGGGTGGGATGAGCAGTTCTTC. Translated, it gives CASSLTGWDEQFF. V gene TRBV5-1 combines with J gene TRBJ2-1; possibly TRBD1 for D (6 bases). In germline, CDR1 is SGHRS, CDR2 YFSETQ. V gave up 2 bases and J gave up 8 bases, with 11 bases separating them. The length of the CDR3 is 13 residues.

The chain employs TRBV27 and TRBJ2-2, with D tentatively TRBD1 or TRBD2 (5 bases each). The length of the CDR3 is 16 residues. With 2 bases removed from V and 4 bases from J, the gap between germline ends came to 14 bases. Per germline, CDR1 MNHEY and CDR2 SMNVEV (reference sequence). The CDR3 bases are TGTGCCAGCAGTTTACGGGGCCCTACGGGCACCGGGGAGCTGTTTTTT. Its translation: CASSLRGPTGTGELFF.

The chain couples TRBV5-6 to TRBJ2-5, with TRBD2 matching over 10 bases. Looked up from germline, CDR1 is SGHDT and CDR2 is YYEEEE. V lost 4 bases and J lost 2; bases outside the gene matches: 11. The CDR3 has 17 amino acids. CDR3 nucleotide sequence: TGTGCCAGCAGCGGACCGAGCGGGGGGGCCTCGCAAGAGACCCAGTACTTC. Encoded protein: CASSGPSGGASQETQYF.

The chain links TRBV15 to TRBJ2-5; TRBD2 matches at 12 bases. Germline-derived CDR1 and CDR2 are LNHNV and YYDKDF (reference sequence). V shed 3 bases and J 5 bases; nucleotides not matched to a gene: 4. CDR3 length equals 15 residues. The CDR3 spells CATSRTSGGLETQYF. The CDR3 DNA sequence: TGTGCCACCAGCAGGACTAGCGGGGGCTTGGAGACCCAGTACTTC.

The table lists this clone with a count of one. The rearrangement uses TRBV5-1 and TRBJ2-2; tentative D call: TRBD1 (6 bases). From germline, CDR1 is SGHRS and CDR2 YFSETQ. Trimming removed 3 bases at V and 0 bases at J, with 12 bases between. The CDR3 sequence is 16 residues long. Written as DNA, the CDR3 is TGCGCCAGCAGCTCGACAGGTTTGTCGAACACCGGGGAGCTGTTTTTT. This gives the protein CASSSTGLSNTGELFF.

This chain joins TRBV4-1 and TRBJ2-1, with no clear D. V lost 0 bases and J lost 6, with 9 bases in between. Germline V gene data show CDR1 as MGHRA and CDR2 as YSYEKL. The CDR3 covers 14 residues. CDR3 sequence (DNA): TGCGCCAGCAGCCAAGAAGGTCGCGGCAATGAGCAGTTCTTC. It translates to CASSQEGRGNEQFF.

This chain joins TRBV5-1 and TRBJ1-1; D is unclear. This CDR3 has 14 residues. The V gene's germline CDR1 is SGHRS and CDR2 YFSETQ. V was pared by 0 bases and J by 3 bases, with 9 bases between. CDR3 DNA: TGCGCCAGCAGCTTGGAACGGACGGACACTGAAGCTTTCTTT. Translating gives CASSLERTDTEAFF.

This clone is labeled medium-sized. The chain recombines TRBV6-6 with TRBJ2-1, with no clear D. The CDR3 has 11 amino acids. The ends were cut back, 5 bases at V and 8 bases at J, with 7 bases in the middle. Germline V gene sequence: CDR1 MNHNY, CDR2 SVGAGI (reference sequence). The CDR3 DNA sequence: TGTGCCAGCAGTCCGATAGATGAGCAGTTCTTC. Protein: CASSPIDEQFF.

The J gene is TRBJ1-1, the V gene TRBV14; no reliable D call. The V end was cut by 1 base, the J end by 1 base, with 10 bases between. CDR1 and CDR2 from the germline V gene are SGHDN and FVKESK. CDR3 length: 15 residues. Here the CDR3 reads CASSQGMSPNTEAFF. In nucleotides, the CDR3 is TGTGCCAGCAGCCAAGGAATGAGCCCGAACACTGAAGCTTTCTTT.

This rearrangement joins TRBV6-6 to TRBJ1-3, with D possibly TRBD1 on 6 matching bases. This CDR3 has 14 amino acids. Germline V gene data show CDR1 as MNHNY and CDR2 as SVGAGI (reference sequence). V lost 7 bases to trimming and J lost 4 bases, with 14 bases between them. The CDR3 here is CASNSGGLGNTIYF. The CDR3 DNA sequence: TGTGCCAGCAACTCCGGGGGGCTAGGAAACACCATATATTTT.

This clone was detected a few times. J is TRBJ1-2 and V is TRBV11-2; perhaps TRBD1 as D (5 bases). The germline gives CDR1 SGHAT, CDR2 FQNNGV. This CDR3 has 12 residues. The V gene lost 6 bases and the J gene lost 12 bases, with 17 bases spanning the gap. This CDR3 is CASSLNQGGNTF. The CDR3 bases are TGTGCCAGCAGTTTAAATCAGGGTGGGAACACCTTC.

The CDR3 region is CASSDGHSNQPQHF. DNA for the CDR3: TGTGCCAGCAGCGATGGACATAGCAATCAGCCCCAGCATTTT. This chain connects TRBV6-1 to TRBJ1-5, with D maybe TRBD1 (5 bases). V dropped 6 bases and J dropped 0 bases, with 9 bases sitting between them. The CDR3 length is 14 residues. Germline V gives CDR1 MNHNS, CDR2 SASEGT.

The chain joins TRBV5-1 to TRBJ2-3; no reliable D call. CDR3 size: 14 residues. CDR1 SGHRS and CDR2 YFSETQ come from the germline V gene. V was clipped by 0 bases and J by 0 bases, with 5 bases between them. The CDR3 DNA sequence: TGCGCCAGCAGCTTGGAAGATAGCACAGATACGCAGTATTTT. Residues: CASSLEDSTDTQYF.

The chain recombines TRBV7-2 with TRBJ1-2; D unresolved. CDR1 and CDR2 from the germline V gene are SGHTA and FQGNSA. This CDR3 spans 12 amino acids. With 5 bases removed from V and 4 bases from J, the gap between germline ends came to 8 bases. The CDR3 DNA sequence: TGTGCCAGCAGCGGCCGATTCTATGGCTACACCTTC. Encoded protein: CASSGRFYGYTF.

This clone was detected only a few times. The chain couples TRBV9 to TRBJ1-6, with D hard to call. This CDR3 comprises 14 residues. Trimming removed 0 bases at V and 8 bases at J, with 9 bases between. Germline V CDR1 and CDR2: SGDLS, YYNGEE. Written as DNA, the CDR3 is TGTGCCAGCAGCGTAGTGGGGTATGATTCACCCCTCCACTTT. Protein: CASSVVGYDSPLHF.

V usage is TRBV5-8 and J usage is TRBJ2-5; no definite D call. There are 12 residues in the CDR3. Germline V CDR1 and CDR2: SGHTS, YDEGEE. Trimming took 1 base from V and 2 from J, leaving 3 bases between them. This CDR3 reads CASSLLQETQYF. In DNA, the CDR3 is TGTGCCAGCAGCTTGCTGCAAGAGACCCAGTACTTC.

This clone was detected only once. The chain combines TRBV5-4 with TRBJ1-5; maybe TRBD1 (5 bases). This CDR3 has 15 residues. The germline CDR1 and CDR2 sequences are SGHNT and YYREEE (reference sequence). Between the trimmed V and J ends, which lost 4 bases and 5 bases, there was a span of 16 bases. The CDR3 spells CASSLGGGIDQPQHF. The CDR3 DNA reads as TGTGCCAGCAGCCTTGGGGGTGGGATTGATCAGCCCCAGCATTTT.

The chain joins TRBV5-4 to TRBJ1-6, with unresolved D. In germline, CDR1 is SGHNT, CDR2 YYREEE (reference sequence). The ends were cut back, 0 bases at V and 3 bases at J, with 4 bases in the middle. The CDR3 totals 14 residues. As DNA, the CDR3 is TGTGCCAGCAGCTTGGGGAACTATAATTCACCCCTCCACTTT. Protein: CASSLGNYNSPLHF.

The chain combines TRBV19 with TRBJ1-4; D is unresolved. Germline V lookup: CDR1 LNHDA, CDR2 SQIVND (reference sequence). Trimming removed 6 bases at V and 5 bases at J, with 19 bases between. The length of the CDR3 is 16 residues. CDR3 DNA: TGTGCCAGTAGGACCTCAGAGGGCGCCCCCAATGAAAAACTGTTTTTT. Residues: CASRTSEGAPNEKLFF.

The rearrangement links TRBV28 to TRBJ2-4, with D possibly TRBD1 on 5 matching bases. CDR1 and CDR2 from the germline V gene are MDHEN and SYDVKM. This CDR3 has 14 amino acids. Deletions cut 6 bases from V and 9 bases from J, with 18 bases between. CDR3 in DNA: TGTGCCAGCAGCTGGGGCAGCGATAAGGGCATTCAGTACTTC. It specifies CASSWGSDKGIQYF. Looking up the rest from reference TRBV28 and TRBJ2-4 gives the full variable domain: DVKVTQSSRYLVKRTGEKVFLECVQDMDHENMFWYRQDPGLGLRLIYFSYDVKMKEKGDIPEGYSVSREKKERFSLILESASTNQTSMYLCASSWGSDKGIQYFGAGTRLSVL.

The V gene is TRBV29-1, the J gene TRBJ2-1; no clear D. There are 13 residues in the CDR3. Germline lookup yields CDR1 SQVTM and CDR2 ANQGSEA. The germline V and J ends were trimmed by 0 bases and 5 bases, with 8 bases remaining between them. CDR3 DNA: TGCAGCGTTGAAGATTGGCAGGACAATGAGCAGTTCTTC. This codes for CSVEDWQDNEQFF.

This clone was counted once. The CDR3 here is CSVYWTGPSSGANVLTF. In DNA form, the CDR3 reads TGCAGCGTTTACTGGACAGGTCCTAGCTCTGGGGCCAACGTCCTGACTTTC. V and J are TRBV29-1 and TRBJ2-6, with 7 bases matching TRBD1. CDR1 is SQVTM and CDR2 is ANQGSEA in the germline V gene. CDR3 length equals 17 residues. J gave up 0 bases and V 5 bases, and 10 bases lay outside the gene matches.